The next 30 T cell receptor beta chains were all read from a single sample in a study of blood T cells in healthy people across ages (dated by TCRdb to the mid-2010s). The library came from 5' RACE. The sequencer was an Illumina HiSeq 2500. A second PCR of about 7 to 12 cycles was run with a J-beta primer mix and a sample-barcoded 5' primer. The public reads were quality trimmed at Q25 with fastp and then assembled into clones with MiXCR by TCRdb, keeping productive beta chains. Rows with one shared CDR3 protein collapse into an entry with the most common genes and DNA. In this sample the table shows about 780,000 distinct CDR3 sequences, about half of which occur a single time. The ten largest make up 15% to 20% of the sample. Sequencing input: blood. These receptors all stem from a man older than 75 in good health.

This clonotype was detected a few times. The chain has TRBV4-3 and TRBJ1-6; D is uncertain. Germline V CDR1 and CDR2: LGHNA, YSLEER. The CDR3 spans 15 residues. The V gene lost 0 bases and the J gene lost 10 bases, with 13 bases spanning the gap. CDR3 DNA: TGCGCCAGCAGCCAAGAACGGGCCAGCTCATCACCCCTCCACTTT. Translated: CASSQERASSSPLHF.

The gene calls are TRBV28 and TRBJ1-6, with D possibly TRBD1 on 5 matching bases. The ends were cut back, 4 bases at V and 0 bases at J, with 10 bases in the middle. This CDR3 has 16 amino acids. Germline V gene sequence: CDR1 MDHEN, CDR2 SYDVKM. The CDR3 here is CASSSRQSSYNSPLHF. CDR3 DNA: TGTGCCAGCAGTTCCCGACAGAGCTCCTATAATTCACCCCTCCACTTT.

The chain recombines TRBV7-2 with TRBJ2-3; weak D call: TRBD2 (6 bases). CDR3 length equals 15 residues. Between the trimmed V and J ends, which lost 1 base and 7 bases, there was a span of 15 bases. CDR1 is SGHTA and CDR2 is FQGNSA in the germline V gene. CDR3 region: CASSLDTGVGNTQYF. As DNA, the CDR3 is TGTGCCAGCAGCTTAGATACGGGAGTAGGGAATACGCAGTATTTT.

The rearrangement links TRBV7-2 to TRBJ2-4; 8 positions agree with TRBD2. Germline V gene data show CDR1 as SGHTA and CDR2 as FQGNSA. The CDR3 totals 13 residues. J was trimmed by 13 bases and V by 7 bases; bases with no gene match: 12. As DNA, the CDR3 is TGTGCCAGCACGATTGACCCCGGGGGGGAGCAGTACTTC. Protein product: CASTIDPGGEQYF.

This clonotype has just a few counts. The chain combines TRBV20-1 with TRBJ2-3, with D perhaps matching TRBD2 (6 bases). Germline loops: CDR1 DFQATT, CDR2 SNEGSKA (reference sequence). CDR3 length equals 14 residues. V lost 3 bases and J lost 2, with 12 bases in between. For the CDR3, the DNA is TGCAGTGCTAGTGGGACTGCCTACACAGATACGCAGTATTTT. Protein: CSASGTAYTDTQYF.

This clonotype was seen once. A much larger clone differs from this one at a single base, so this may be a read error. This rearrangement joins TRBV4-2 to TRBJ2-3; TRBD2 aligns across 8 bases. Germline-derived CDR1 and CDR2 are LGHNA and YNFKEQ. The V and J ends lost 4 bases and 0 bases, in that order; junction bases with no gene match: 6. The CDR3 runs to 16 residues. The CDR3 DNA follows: TGTGCCAGCAGCCCAGAGACTAGCGATAGCACAGATACGCAGTATTTT. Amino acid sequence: CASSPETSDSTDTQYF.

The CDR3 DNA sequence: TGTGCCAGCAGTTTTCCCAATGGGGCTGGGGAGCAGTACTTC. Its protein product is CASSFPNGAGEQYF. The chain links TRBV28 to TRBJ2-5; D may match TRBD1 or TRBD2 (5 bases each). This CDR3 contains 14 residues. Germline loops: CDR1 MDHEN, CDR2 SYDVKM. The germline V and J ends were trimmed by 3 bases and 11 bases, with 19 bases remaining between them.

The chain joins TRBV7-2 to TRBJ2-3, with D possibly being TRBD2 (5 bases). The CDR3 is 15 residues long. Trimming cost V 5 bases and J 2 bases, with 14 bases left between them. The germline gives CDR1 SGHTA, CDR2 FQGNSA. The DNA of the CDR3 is TGTGCCAGCAGCCCGCGAGCGGCAACCACAGATACGCAGTATTTT. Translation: CASSPRAATTDTQYF.

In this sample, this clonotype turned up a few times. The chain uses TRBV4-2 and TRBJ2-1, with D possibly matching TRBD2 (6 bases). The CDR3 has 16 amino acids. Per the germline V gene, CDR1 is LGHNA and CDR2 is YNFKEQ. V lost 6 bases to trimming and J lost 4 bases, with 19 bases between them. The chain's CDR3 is CASSLESGRVYNEQFF. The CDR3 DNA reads TGTGCCAGCAGTCTGGAGAGCGGGCGGGTTTACAATGAGCAGTTCTTC.

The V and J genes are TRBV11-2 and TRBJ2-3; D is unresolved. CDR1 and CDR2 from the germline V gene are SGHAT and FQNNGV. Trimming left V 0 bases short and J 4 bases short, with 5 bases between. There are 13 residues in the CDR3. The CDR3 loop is CASSLDWSDTQYF. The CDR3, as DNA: TGTGCCAGCAGCTTAGATTGGTCAGATACGCAGTATTTT. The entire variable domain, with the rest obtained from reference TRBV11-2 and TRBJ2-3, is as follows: EAGVAQSPRYKIIEKRQSVAFWCNPISGHATLYWYQQILGQGPKLLIQFQNNGVVDDSQLPKDRFSAERLKGVDSTLKIQPAKLEDSAVYLCASSLDWSDTQYFGPGTRLTVL.

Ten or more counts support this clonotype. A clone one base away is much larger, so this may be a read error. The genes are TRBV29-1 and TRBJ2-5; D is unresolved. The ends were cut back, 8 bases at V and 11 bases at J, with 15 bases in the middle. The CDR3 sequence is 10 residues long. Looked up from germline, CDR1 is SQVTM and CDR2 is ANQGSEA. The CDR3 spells CSTDHNEQYF. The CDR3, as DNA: TGCAGCACCGACCACAATGAGCAGTACTTC. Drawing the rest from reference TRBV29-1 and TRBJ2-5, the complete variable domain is SAVISQKPSRDICQRGTSLTIQCQVDSQVTMMFWYRQQPGQSLTLIATANQGSEATYESGFVIDKFPISRPNLTFSTLTVSNMSPEDSSIYLCSTDHNEQYFGPGTRLLVL.

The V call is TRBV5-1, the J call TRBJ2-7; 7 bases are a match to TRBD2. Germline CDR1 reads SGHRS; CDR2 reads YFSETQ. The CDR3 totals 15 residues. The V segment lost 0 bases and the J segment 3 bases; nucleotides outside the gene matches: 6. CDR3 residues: CASSLAGGRGYEQYF. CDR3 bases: TGCGCCAGCAGCTTGGCCGGGGGGAGAGGCTACGAGCAGTACTTC.

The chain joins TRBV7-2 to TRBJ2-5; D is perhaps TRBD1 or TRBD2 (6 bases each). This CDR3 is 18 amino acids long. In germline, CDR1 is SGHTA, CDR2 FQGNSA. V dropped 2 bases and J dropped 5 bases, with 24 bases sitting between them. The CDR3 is CASSLTSSNLGGGETQYF. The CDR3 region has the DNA TGTGCCAGCAGCTTAACTAGCTCAAACCTCGGAGGGGGGGAGACCCAGTACTTC.

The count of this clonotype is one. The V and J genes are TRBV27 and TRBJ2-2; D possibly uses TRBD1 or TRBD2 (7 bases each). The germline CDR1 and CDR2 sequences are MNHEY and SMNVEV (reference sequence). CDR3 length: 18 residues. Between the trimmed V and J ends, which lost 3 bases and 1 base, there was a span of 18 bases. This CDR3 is CASSFRKGAGVNTGELFF. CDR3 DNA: TGTGCCAGCAGTTTTCGTAAGGGGGCGGGGGTGAACACCGGGGAGCTGTTTTTT.

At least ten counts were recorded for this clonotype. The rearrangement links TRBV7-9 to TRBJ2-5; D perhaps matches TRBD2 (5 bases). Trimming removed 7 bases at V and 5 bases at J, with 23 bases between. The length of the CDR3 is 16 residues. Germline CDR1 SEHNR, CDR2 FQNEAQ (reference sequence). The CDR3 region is CASTMSIGRGGETQYF. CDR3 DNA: TGTGCCAGCACAATGTCGATAGGTCGGGGTGGCGAGACCCAGTACTTC.

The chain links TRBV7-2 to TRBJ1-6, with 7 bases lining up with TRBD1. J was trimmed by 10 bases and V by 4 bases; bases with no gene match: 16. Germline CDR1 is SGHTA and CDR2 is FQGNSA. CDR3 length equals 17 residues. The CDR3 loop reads CASSWASRQGLGSPLHF. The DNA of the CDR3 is TGTGCCAGCAGCTGGGCCTCGAGACAGGGATTGGGCTCACCCCTCCACTTT.

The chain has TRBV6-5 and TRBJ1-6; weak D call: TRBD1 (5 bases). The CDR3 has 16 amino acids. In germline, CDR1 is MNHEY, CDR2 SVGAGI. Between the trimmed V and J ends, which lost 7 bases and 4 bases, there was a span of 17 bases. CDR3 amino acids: CASTAGAHPYNSPLHF. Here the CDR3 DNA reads TGTGCCAGCACGGCCGGGGCGCATCCTTATAATTCACCCCTCCACTTT.

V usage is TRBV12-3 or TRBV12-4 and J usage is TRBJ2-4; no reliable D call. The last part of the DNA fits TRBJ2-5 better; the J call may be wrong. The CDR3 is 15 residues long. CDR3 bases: TGTGCCAGCAGTTTCTTCGTAGACATGCAAGAGACCCAGTACTTC. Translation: CASSFFVDMQETQYF.

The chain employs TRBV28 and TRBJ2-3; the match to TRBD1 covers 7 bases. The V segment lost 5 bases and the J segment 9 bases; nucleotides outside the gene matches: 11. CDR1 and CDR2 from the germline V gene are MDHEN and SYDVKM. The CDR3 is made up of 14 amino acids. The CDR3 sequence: CASSAPQGRETQYF. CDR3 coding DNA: TGTGCCAGCAGTGCCCCACAGGGGAGAGAAACGCAGTATTTT.

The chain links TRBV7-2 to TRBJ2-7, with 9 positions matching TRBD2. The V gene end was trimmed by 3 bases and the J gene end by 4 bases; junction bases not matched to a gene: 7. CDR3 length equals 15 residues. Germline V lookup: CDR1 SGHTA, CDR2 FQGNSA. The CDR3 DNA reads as TGTGCCAGCAGCTTCGTTATGACTAGCGGATACGAGCAGTACTTC. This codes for CASSFVMTSGYEQYF.

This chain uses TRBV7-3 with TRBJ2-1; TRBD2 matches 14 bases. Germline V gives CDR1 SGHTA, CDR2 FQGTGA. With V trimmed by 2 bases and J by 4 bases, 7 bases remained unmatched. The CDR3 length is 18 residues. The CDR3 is CASSLFGTSGSSYNEQFF. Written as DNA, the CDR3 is TGTGCCAGCAGCTTATTTGGGACTAGCGGGAGTAGTTACAATGAGCAGTTCTTC.

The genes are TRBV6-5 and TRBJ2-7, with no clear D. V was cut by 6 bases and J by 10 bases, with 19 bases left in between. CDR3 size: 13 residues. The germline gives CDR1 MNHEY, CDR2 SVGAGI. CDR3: CASSQRHLEIQYF. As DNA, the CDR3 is TGTGCCAGCAGCCAACGGCATTTAGAGATCCAGTACTTC.

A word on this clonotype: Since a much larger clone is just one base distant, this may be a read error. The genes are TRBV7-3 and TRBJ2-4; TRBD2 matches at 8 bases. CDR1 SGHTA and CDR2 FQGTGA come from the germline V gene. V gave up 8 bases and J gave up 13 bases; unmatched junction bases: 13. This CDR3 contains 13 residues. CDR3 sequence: CASGSNAGGEQYF. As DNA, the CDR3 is TGTGCCAGCGGCTCCAATGCGGGGGGTGAGCAGTACTTC.

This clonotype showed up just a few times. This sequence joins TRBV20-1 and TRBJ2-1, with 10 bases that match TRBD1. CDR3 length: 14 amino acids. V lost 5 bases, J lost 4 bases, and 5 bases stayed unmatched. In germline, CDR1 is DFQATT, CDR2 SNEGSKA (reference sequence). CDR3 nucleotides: TGCAGTGCTTCCGGGACAGGGGTTTACAATGAGCAGTTCTTC. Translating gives CSASGTGVYNEQFF.

The CDR3 here is CASSQFPRWSGSRGEQYF. CDR3 DNA: TGTGCCAGCAGCCAATTCCCCCGGTGGAGCGGGAGTAGAGGGGAGCAGTACTTC. This chain joins TRBV14 and TRBJ2-7, with 8 bases lining up with TRBD2. The CDR3 extends over 18 amino acids. The junction had 19 bases not matched to a gene; V was cut back by 2 bases and J by 7 bases. Germline V gene data show CDR1 as SGHDN and CDR2 as FVKESK.

The CDR3 coding sequence is TGTGCCAGCAGCTTAGACTTGAGCGGGAGGGCCTGGCAGTACTTC. As protein: CASSLDLSGRAWQYF. The genes are TRBV7-9 and TRBJ2-7, with 10 bases aligning to TRBD2. This CDR3 is 15 amino acids long. Germline CDR1 and CDR2: SEHNR and FQNEAQ (reference sequence). J gave up 9 bases and V 1 base, and 9 bases lay outside the gene matches. The complete variable domain, with remaining parts taken from reference TRBV7-9 and TRBJ2-7, reads DTGVSQNPRHKITKRGQNVTFRCDPISEHNRLYWYRQTLGQGPEFLTYFQNEAQLEKSRLLSDRFSAERPKGSFSTLEIQRTEQGDSAMYLCASSLDLSGRAWQYFGPGTRLTVT.

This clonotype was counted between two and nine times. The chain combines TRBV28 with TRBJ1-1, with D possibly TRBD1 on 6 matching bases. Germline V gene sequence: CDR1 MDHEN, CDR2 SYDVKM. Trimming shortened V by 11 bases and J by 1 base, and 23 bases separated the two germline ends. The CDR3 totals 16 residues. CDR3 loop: CACYRVVEQTNTEAFF. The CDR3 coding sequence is TGTGCCTGCTACAGGGTTGTCGAGCAAACGAACACTGAAGCTTTCTTT.

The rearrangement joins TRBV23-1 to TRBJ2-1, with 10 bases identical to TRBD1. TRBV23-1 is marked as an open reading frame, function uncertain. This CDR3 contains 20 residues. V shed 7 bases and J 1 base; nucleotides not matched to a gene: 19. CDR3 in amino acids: CASKGAGTGAWVVSYNEQFF. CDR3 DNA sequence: TGCGCCAGCAAGGGGGCCGGGACAGGGGCCTGGGTCGTTTCCTACAATGAGCAGTTCTTC.

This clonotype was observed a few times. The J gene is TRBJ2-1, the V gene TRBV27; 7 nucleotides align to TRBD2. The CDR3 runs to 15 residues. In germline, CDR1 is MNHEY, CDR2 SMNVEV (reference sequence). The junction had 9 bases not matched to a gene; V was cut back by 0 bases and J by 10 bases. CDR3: CASSLSGAGVVEQFF. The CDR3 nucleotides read TGTGCCAGCAGTTTATCAGGGGCGGGAGTAGTGGAGCAGTTCTTC.

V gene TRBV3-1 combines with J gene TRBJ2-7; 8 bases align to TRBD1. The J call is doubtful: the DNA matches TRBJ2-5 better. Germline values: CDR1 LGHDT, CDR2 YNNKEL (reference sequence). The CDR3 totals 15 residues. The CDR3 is CASSHRQGLLETQYF. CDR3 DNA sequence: TGTGCCAGCAGCCACCGACAGGGGCTTTTAGAGACCCAGTACTTC.